The 10 T cell receptor beta chains presented below share a single source sample, sequenced in a study of T cell changes during pregnancy in multiple sclerosis. Libraries were prepared by immunoSEQ multiplex PCR; TCRdb keeps only in-frame clonotypes and omits some of them. The sample lists roughly 120,000 clones, approximately 93% occurring once. Sample: peripheral blood, taken before pregnancy. Receptors originate from a female donor with multiple sclerosis, enrolled in a pregnancy study.

The chain has TRBV15 and TRBJ2-7; 9 bases fit TRBD1. CDR3 length: 15 residues. Trimming at V came to 3 bases and at J to 2 bases, leaving 5 bases not matched to a gene. From germline, CDR1 is LNHNV and CDR2 YYDKDF (reference sequence). The CDR3 reads CATSRGQGWTYEQYF. The CDR3 DNA reads TGTGCCACCAGCAGGGGACAGGGCTGGACCTACGAGCAGTACTTC.

DNA for the CDR3: TGTGCCAGCAGCGTAGAGGCAGCGGGGACCGGGGAGCTGTTTTTT. This translates into CASSVEAAGTGELFF. The rearrangement joins TRBV9 to TRBJ2-2; TRBD2 agrees at 7 bases. Unmatched junction bases numbered 4, after V lost 0 bases and J lost 5 bases. Germline V lookup: CDR1 SGDLS, CDR2 YYNGEE. This CDR3 is 15 amino acids long.

J is TRBJ2-2 and V is TRBV7-7; TRBD2 is a possible D gene (7 bases). This CDR3 spans 16 amino acids. Germline CDR1 SSHAT, CDR2 FNYEAQ (reference sequence). Trimming removed 5 bases from V and 4 bases from J, with 17 bases in between. CDR3 sequence (DNA): TGTGCCAGCAGCCCCCTGCAGGGGAGGGGCACCGGGGAGCTGTTTTTT. Its protein is CASSPLQGRGTGELFF.

The chain joins TRBV30 to TRBJ2-7; D perhaps matches TRBD1 (6 bases). Trimming pared 0 bases from V and 5 bases from J, leaving 11 bases between. The CDR3 covers 13 residues. Germline CDR1 is GTSNPN and CDR2 is SVGIG (reference sequence). In DNA form, the CDR3 reads TGTGCCTGGAGTGTACGCAGGGGAGACGAGCAGTACTTC. Its translation: CAWSVRRGDEQYF.

The V call is TRBV15, the J call TRBJ2-1; possible D gene TRBD2, 6 bases. V was trimmed by 1 base and J by 5 bases, leaving 21 bases between them. The CDR3 extends over 18 amino acids. The V gene's germline CDR1 is LNHNV and CDR2 YYDKDF (reference sequence). CDR3: CATSRVSLARPSNNEQFF. In nucleotides, the CDR3 is TGTGCCACCAGCAGAGTCTCCCTAGCGCGACCTTCCAACAATGAGCAGTTCTTC.

The CDR3 loop reads CASSPIWGQGRAGGPNNEQFF. Here the CDR3 DNA reads TGTGCCAGCAGTCCGATCTGGGGACAGGGAAGAGCGGGAGGGCCGAACAATGAGCAGTTCTTC. The chain couples TRBV27 to TRBJ2-1; tentatively, D is TRBD2 (10 bases). Germline V CDR1 and CDR2: MNHEY, SMNVEV (reference sequence). Trimming took off 5 bases at V and 5 bases at J, with 34 bases between the two ends. CDR3 length: 21 amino acids.

This chain uses TRBV2 with TRBJ2-3; 10 bases fit TRBD2. Unmatched junction bases numbered 4, after V lost 4 bases and J lost 0 bases. The CDR3 spans 16 residues. The germline V gene encodes CDR1 SNHLY and CDR2 FYNNEI. CDR3 residues: CASSVTSGISTDTQYF. DNA for the CDR3: TGTGCCAGCAGTGTTACTAGCGGGATAAGCACAGATACGCAGTATTTT.

The chain uses TRBV19 and TRBJ1-5; no clear D. CDR1 is LNHDA, CDR2 SQIVND, per germline (reference sequence). CDR3 length: 13 amino acids. Trimming left V 2 bases short and J 2 bases short, with 4 bases between. CDR3 in amino acids: CASSIPGNQPQHF. DNA for the CDR3: TGTGCCAGTAGTATACCAGGCAATCAGCCCCAGCATTTT.

The CDR3 sequence: CASSSPGLAGYNEQFF. The CDR3 DNA is TGTGCCAGCAGCTCGCCGGGACTAGCGGGTTACAATGAGCAGTTCTTC. The V and J genes are TRBV7-9 and TRBJ2-1, with 12 bases that match TRBD2. The V gene end was trimmed by 4 bases and the J gene end by 4 bases; junction bases not matched to a gene: 5. Germline V gene sequence: CDR1 SEHNR, CDR2 FQNEAQ (reference sequence). The CDR3 extends over 16 amino acids.

J is TRBJ2-7 and V is TRBV5-4; 7 bases align to TRBD1. The CDR3 consists of 14 residues. The V gene's germline CDR1 is SGHNT and CDR2 YYREEE (reference sequence). V lost 4 bases and J lost 2; bases outside the gene matches: 6. The CDR3 loop is CASSLKTGTYEQYF. In nucleotides, the CDR3 is TGTGCCAGCAGCCTGAAGACAGGGACCTACGAGCAGTACTTC.